Below are 29 T cell receptor beta chains sequenced from a single sample in a study of T cell repertoires in cytomegalovirus infection. TCRdb called the reads again in MiXCR, with one record for every CDR3 protein. The data hold roughly 160,000 distinct CDR3 sequences, with about 22% observed a single time. Their cognate antigens are unknown. The input for sequencing was CD8+ T cells from cultured PBMCs, taken from culture after CMV antigen stimulation. The receptor set was obtained from a human donor in good health (CMV status not recorded). Some clones in this sample may be carry-over from other donors' samples.

The table lists this clonotype with a few counts. The chain combines TRBV28 with TRBJ1-5, with a weak D call TRBD1 (5 bases). This CDR3 has 15 amino acids. V lost 5 bases to trimming and J lost 5 bases, with 16 bases between them. Germline CDR1 and CDR2: MDHEN and SYDVKM. The CDR3 DNA follows: TGTGCCAGCAGTAGTAAGGGGCTTCTGTATCAGCCCCAGCATTTT. This translates into CASSSKGLLYQPQHF.

V usage is TRBV11-3 and J usage is TRBJ2-2; D may correspond to TRBD1 or TRBD2 (5 bases each). The CDR3 spans 20 residues. The V gene's germline CDR1 is SGHNT and CDR2 YENEEA. V was pared by 4 bases and J by 6 bases, with 30 bases between. The CDR3 region is CASSSSIRRDDRNRPGELFF. CDR3 in DNA: TGTGCCAGCAGCTCGTCGATCCGCCGGGACGATCGAAATAGGCCCGGGGAGCTGTTTTTT.

The chain joins TRBV5-6 to TRBJ2-2, with D possibly being TRBD1 (6 bases). Between the trimmed V and J ends, which lost 2 bases and 6 bases, there was a span of 17 bases. The CDR3 extends over 16 amino acids. Germline CDR1 SGHDT, CDR2 YYEEEE. This CDR3 is CASSFGGAYVAGELFF. CDR3 coding DNA: TGTGCCAGCAGCTTTGGGGGCGCATACGTGGCCGGGGAGCTGTTTTTT.

This clonotype was recorded a few times. The J gene is TRBJ2-3, the V gene TRBV6-2 or TRBV6-3; 7 bases fit TRBD1. The V segment lost 8 bases and the J segment 2 bases; nucleotides outside the gene matches: 7. Per the germline V gene, CDR1 is MNHEY and CDR2 is SVGEGT. The CDR3 extends over 14 amino acids. CDR3 protein: CASGLRGITDTQYF. For the CDR3, the DNA is TGTGCCAGCGGCCTCAGGGGGATCACAGATACGCAGTATTTT.

This clonotype was detected many times. This chain uses TRBV7-9 with TRBJ2-7; maybe TRBD1 (6 bases). The V gene's germline CDR1 is SEHNR and CDR2 FQNEAQ (reference sequence). The CDR3 has 14 amino acids. Trimming took 3 bases from V and 2 from J, leaving 11 bases between them. The CDR3: CASSFSDSPYEQYF. The CDR3 nucleotides are TGTGCCAGCAGCTTTTCGGACAGCCCCTACGAGCAGTACTTC.

The gene calls are TRBV4-3 and TRBJ2-1, with TRBD1 identical over 8 bases. With 3 bases clipped from V and 0 bases from J, the junction kept 4 bases outside the gene matches. Germline CDR1 is LGHNA and CDR2 is YSLEER. CDR3 size: 16 residues. CDR3: CASSQDTGGSYNEQFF. CDR3 nucleotide sequence: TGCGCCAGCAGCCAGGATACAGGGGGCTCCTACAATGAGCAGTTCTTC.

As DNA, the CDR3 is TGTGCCAGCAGCGACTCAGGTAATCAGCCCCAGCATTTT. Translated: CASSDSGNQPQHF. This chain connects TRBV9 to TRBJ1-5; no definite D call. CDR3 length: 13 residues. The V gene lost 3 bases and the J gene lost 4 bases, with 8 bases spanning the gap. CDR1 is SGDLS and CDR2 is YYNGEE in the germline V gene.

V gene TRBV6-2 or TRBV6-3 combines with J gene TRBJ1-2; D is unclear. CDR1 is MNHEY, CDR2 SVGEGT, per germline. This CDR3 contains 13 residues. V was pared by 3 bases and J by 7 bases, with 12 bases between. The CDR3, as DNA: TGTGCCAGCAGTTATGCCGGGAAGGGTGGCTACACCTTC. Residues: CASSYAGKGGYTF.

This chain links TRBV7-8 with TRBJ2-4; perhaps TRBD2 as D (7 bases). The CDR3 has 19 residues. Germline V gene lookup returns CDR1 SGHVS and CDR2 FQNEAQ. V lost 4 bases and J 0 bases, leaving 22 bases between the germline ends. The DNA for the CDR3 is TGTGCCAGCAGCTCCATACCGCCCCAGCGGGACATAGCCAAAAACATTCAGTACTTC. It specifies CASSSIPPQRDIAKNIQYF.

To note about this clonotype: This may be a read error, as it is one base from a much larger clone. The chain joins TRBV7-8 to TRBJ1-5; D is unclear. Per the germline V gene, CDR1 is SGHVS and CDR2 is FQNEAQ. The CDR3 has 12 residues. Trimming removed 5 bases at V and 4 bases at J, with 6 bases between. The CDR3 region has the DNA TGTGCCAGCAGCGTGGGGAATCAGCCCCAGCATTTT. Protein product: CASSVGNQPQHF.

The genes are TRBV7-2 and TRBJ1-4; D unclear. The CDR3 is 14 amino acids. The V gene lost 3 bases and the J gene lost 4 bases, with 9 bases spanning the gap. The germline V gene encodes CDR1 SGHTA and CDR2 FQGNSA. CDR3 protein: CASSFAGVNEKLFF. In DNA form, the CDR3 reads TGTGCCAGCAGCTTTGCTGGGGTTAATGAAAAACTGTTTTTT.

This chain connects TRBV14 to TRBJ2-7; D call uncertain. Trimming cost V 0 bases and J 4 bases, with 16 bases left between them. This CDR3 is built from 16 residues. The V gene's germline CDR1 is SGHDN and CDR2 FVKESK. The CDR3 bases are TGTGCCAGCAGCCAAGAAAGAGTGTCAGAACGGTACGAGCAGTACTTC. Protein: CASSQERVSERYEQYF.

This clonotype was observed a handful of times. The chain has TRBV2 and TRBJ1-2; TRBD1 matches at 7 bases. The V gene's germline CDR1 is SNHLY and CDR2 FYNNEI. V gave up 11 bases and J gave up 3 bases; unmatched junction bases: 6. There are 12 residues in the CDR3. DNA for the CDR3: TGTGCCCAGAAAGACAGGGACTATGGCTACACCTTC. Translating it yields CAQKDRDYGYTF.

This clonotype was observed a handful of times. This chain links TRBV12-3 or TRBV12-4 with TRBJ1-2; D call uncertain. V was cut by 5 bases and J by 0 bases, with 13 bases left in between. This CDR3 spans 15 amino acids. The CDR3 is CASSPQQGANYGYTF. The CDR3 DNA sequence: TGTGCCAGCAGTCCCCAGCAAGGAGCTAACTATGGCTACACCTTC.

In this sample, this clonotype turned up a few times. The rearrangement joins TRBV7-9 to TRBJ2-3; tentative D call: TRBD2 (5 bases). This CDR3 region has 17 residues. Trimming took 6 bases from V and 0 from J, leaving 19 bases between them. Germline V gene data show CDR1 as SEHNR and CDR2 as FQNEAQ (reference sequence). DNA of the CDR3: TGTGCCAGCAGTTCCCCTCTGCTAGCCCAAAGCACAGATACGCAGTATTTT. Encoded protein: CASSSPLLAQSTDTQYF.

A few counts support this clonotype. The CDR3 reads CASSLQKGLAGGWETQYF. In DNA form, the CDR3 reads TGTGCCAGCAGTCTTCAGAAAGGACTAGCGGGGGGGTGGGAGACCCAGTACTTC. The genes are TRBV6-5 and TRBJ2-5; TRBD2 aligns across 15 bases. The CDR3 extends over 18 amino acids. V trimming: 5 bases; J trimming: 5 bases; junction bases outside the gene matches: 12. Germline V lookup: CDR1 MNHEY, CDR2 SVGAGI.

This clonotype was recorded a few times. The CDR3, as DNA: TGTGCCAGCAGCTTAGCCCGGGTCGTGGGGAATGAGCAGTTCTTC. Amino acids: CASSLARVVGNEQFF. V usage is TRBV7-9 and J usage is TRBJ2-1; D is unresolved. The V gene's germline CDR1 is SEHNR and CDR2 FQNEAQ (reference sequence). The CDR3 is made up of 15 amino acids. Trimming shortened V by 0 bases and J by 7 bases, and 13 bases separated the two germline ends.

This clonotype has more than one count but fewer than ten. The CDR3 does not close with the conserved phenylalanine or tryptophan, likely indicating a read error. No DNA is shown, since the ends of the CDR3 on it are uncertain; the CDR3 is the one TCRdb lists. The gene calls are TRBV7-6 and TRBJ2-2. Looked up from germline, CDR1 is SGHVS and CDR2 is FNYEAQ. The CDR3 contains 8 residues when both ends are counted. Here the CDR3 reads CASSLDAG.

This clonotype is deemed medium-sized (0.01 to 0.1%). The J gene is TRBJ1-1, the V gene TRBV4-1; no reliable D call. Trimming removed 2 bases at V and 1 base at J, with 8 bases between. Looked up from germline, CDR1 is MGHRA and CDR2 is YSYEKL. The CDR3 has 14 amino acids. CDR3 sequence: CASSQRKPNTEAFF. For the CDR3, the DNA is TGCGCCAGCAGCCAAAGAAAGCCGAACACTGAAGCTTTCTTT.

This clonotype was counted at least ten times. The chain employs TRBV5-4 and TRBJ2-3; TRBD2 agrees at 8 bases. This CDR3 is 20 amino acids long. CDR1 and CDR2 (germline): SGHNT, YYREEE (reference sequence). Trimming at V came to 0 bases and at J to 4 bases, leaving 19 bases not matched to a gene. CDR3 coding DNA: TGTGCCAGCAGCTTGGATGAGGGGGAATCCGGGGGGGCCTCTCCAGATACGCAGTATTTT. Translating it yields CASSLDEGESGGASPDTQYF.

This clonotype was seen a few times. The rearrangement uses TRBV4-1 and TRBJ1-5, with D maybe TRBD1 (6 bases). V was clipped by 6 bases and J by 3 bases, with 15 bases between them. The germline V gene encodes CDR1 MGHRA and CDR2 YSYEKL. This CDR3 region has 15 residues. The CDR3 here is CASSPSTGSNQPQHF. CDR3 sequence (DNA): TGCGCCAGCAGTCCGTCGACAGGTTCCAATCAGCCCCAGCATTTT.

This clonotype was observed a few times. The V gene is TRBV6-1, the J gene TRBJ2-1; TRBD1 matches 8 bases. CDR1 and CDR2 from the germline V gene are MNHNS and SASEGT. V dropped 3 bases and J dropped 4; count of bases not matched to a gene: 5. This CDR3 region has 15 residues. The CDR3 protein is CASSDFRTGYNEQFF. The CDR3 region has the DNA TGTGCCAGCAGTGATTTCCGGACAGGGTACAATGAGCAGTTCTTC.

This clonotype was observed once. The chain combines TRBV28 with TRBJ2-5; 9 bases line up with TRBD1. CDR3 length equals 15 residues. V lost 7 bases and J lost 2; bases outside the gene matches: 8. Germline loops: CDR1 MDHEN, CDR2 SYDVKM. The CDR3 protein is CASNSRDRVQETQYF. The CDR3 DNA reads as TGTGCCAGCAACTCCCGGGACAGGGTACAAGAGACCCAGTACTTC.

V gene TRBV9 combines with J gene TRBJ2-1, with TRBD1 identical over 7 bases. Per the germline V gene, CDR1 is SGDLS and CDR2 is YYNGEE. CDR3 length equals 15 residues. J lost 4 bases, V lost 0 bases, and 4 bases had no gene match. The CDR3: CASSVEGARYNEQFF. CDR3 sequence (DNA): TGTGCCAGCAGCGTAGAGGGGGCTCGGTACAATGAGCAGTTCTTC.

This chain connects TRBV28 to TRBJ2-7; 9 bases align to TRBD1. V shed 7 bases and J 1 base; nucleotides not matched to a gene: 5. The germline V gene encodes CDR1 MDHEN and CDR2 SYDVKM. The CDR3 consists of 14 residues. CDR3 loop: CASTWGTGSYEQYF. In DNA, the CDR3 is TGTGCCAGCACCTGGGGGACAGGGTCCTACGAGCAGTACTTC.

The rearrangement uses TRBV6-2 or TRBV6-3 and TRBJ2-3; 7 positions match TRBD1. With V trimmed by 1 base and J by 0 bases, 7 bases remained unmatched. Germline values: CDR1 MNHEY, CDR2 SVGEGT. The CDR3 contains 17 residues. The CDR3 DNA sequence: TGTGCCAGCAGTTACTTCTACCGACAGGGAAGCACAGATACGCAGTATTTT. This codes for CASSYFYRQGSTDTQYF.

This clonotype is a singleton in its sample. CDR3 bases: TGTGCCAGCAGCTTAGGGAACCCAGGATGGAATGAGCAGTTCTTC. Translating gives CASSLGNPGWNEQFF. The chain recombines TRBV11-2 with TRBJ2-1, with D hard to call. Germline CDR1 and CDR2: SGHAT and FQNNGV. Trimming cost V 1 base and J 7 bases, with 14 bases left between them. The CDR3 is made up of 15 amino acids.

The V and J genes are TRBV12-3 or TRBV12-4 and TRBJ1-1; D unresolved. The CDR3 runs to 15 residues. Trimming removed 5 bases from V and 2 bases from J, with 15 bases in between. For the CDR3, the DNA is TGTGCCAGCAGTACCAGACGGACCTTAAACACTGAAGCTTTCTTT. Protein product: CASSTRRTLNTEAFF.

The J gene is TRBJ1-1, the V gene TRBV6-6, with 9 bases that match TRBD1. The V gene end was trimmed by 6 bases and the J gene end by 4 bases; junction bases not matched to a gene: 9. This CDR3 is 15 amino acids long. CDR1 is MNHNY and CDR2 is SVGAGI in the germline V gene (reference sequence). DNA for the CDR3: TGTGCCAGCAGCAACAGGGGGCTCTCGAGCACTGAAGCTTTCTTT. Residues: CASSNRGLSSTEAFF.